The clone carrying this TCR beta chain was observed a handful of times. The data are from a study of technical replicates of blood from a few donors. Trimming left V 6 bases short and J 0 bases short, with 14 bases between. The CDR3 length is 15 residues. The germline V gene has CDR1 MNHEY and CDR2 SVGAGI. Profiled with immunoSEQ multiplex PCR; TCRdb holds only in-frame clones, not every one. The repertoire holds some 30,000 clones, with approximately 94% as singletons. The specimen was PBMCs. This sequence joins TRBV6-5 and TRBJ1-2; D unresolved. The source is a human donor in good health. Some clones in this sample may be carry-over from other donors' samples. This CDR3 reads CASRVSVDTNYGYTF. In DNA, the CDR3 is TGTGCCAGCAGGGTTAGCGTCGATACTAACTATGGCTACACCTTC.